A single sample gave rise to the 12 T cell receptor beta chains below, sequenced in a study of technical replicates of blood from a few donors. Sequencing was performed with immunoSEQ multiplex PCR; in TCRdb, only in-frame clones are kept and a portion is missing. The profile shows roughly 70,000 clones, 90% to 95% of them singletons. The sample was T cells isolated from PBMCs. These receptors were collected from a human donor in good health.

The chain has TRBV19 and TRBJ1-2; 8 nucleotides match TRBD1. The germline gives CDR1 LNHDA, CDR2 SQIVND (reference sequence). This CDR3 spans 13 amino acids. V lost 9 bases to trimming and J lost 5 bases; unmatched junction nucleotides: 8. The CDR3, as DNA: TGTGCCAGCCATGGACAGGGAAAGTATGGCTACACCTTC. It encodes CASHGQGKYGYTF.

This sequence joins TRBV5-4 and TRBJ2-6; 7 nucleotides align to TRBD2. Germline lookup yields CDR1 SGHNT and CDR2 YYREEE (reference sequence). The V gene end was trimmed by 1 base and the J gene end by 0 bases; junction bases not matched to a gene: 7. CDR3 length: 18 amino acids. The CDR3 sequence: CASSLWGGEFSGANVLTF. CDR3 coding DNA: TGTGCCAGCAGCTTGTGGGGGGGAGAATTCTCTGGGGCCAACGTCCTGACTTTC.

Turning to this clone: One junction end disagrees with the germline gene, perhaps due to a read error. This sequence joins TRBV2 and TRBJ2-6; D possibly uses TRBD1 or TRBD2 (5 bases each). Germline CDR1 SNHLY, CDR2 FYNNEI. The CDR3 is made up of 15 amino acids. CDR3 nucleotides: TGTGCCAGCAGCGAAGAGGGGTCTGGGGCCAACGTCCTGACTTTC. Protein product: CASSEEGSGANVLTF.

V is TRBV9 and J is TRBJ2-1, with D possibly matching TRBD2 (6 bases). The germline V gene encodes CDR1 SGDLS and CDR2 YYNGEE. The CDR3 is 12 amino acids. V dropped 3 bases and J dropped 8 bases, with 9 bases sitting between them. CDR3 protein: CASSGQRDEQFF. The CDR3 DNA follows: TGTGCCAGCAGCGGTCAGCGGGATGAGCAGTTCTTC.

CDR3 in DNA: TGTGCCAGCAGCTATAACAACGAGCAGTACTTC. This sequence encodes CASSYNNEQYF. J is TRBJ2-7 and V is TRBV4-2; D gene unclear. With 5 bases removed from V and 5 bases from J, the gap between germline ends came to 7 bases. CDR3 length equals 11 residues. Germline V gives CDR1 LGHNA, CDR2 YNFKEQ.

The J gene is TRBJ2-3, the V gene TRBV6-4; D is perhaps TRBD2 (5 bases). The CDR3 runs 14 residues. V lost 4 bases and J 2 bases, leaving 10 bases between the germline ends. CDR1 and CDR2 from the germline V gene are MRHNA and SNTAGT. The DNA of the CDR3 is TGTGCCAGCAGTGCGCTAGCCTCCACAGATACGCAGTATTTT. Translated: CASSALASTDTQYF.

The chain has TRBV27 and TRBJ1-2; 8 positions agree with TRBD1. Germline assignment: CDR1 MNHEY and CDR2 SMNVEV (reference sequence). The junction had 6 bases not matched to a gene; V was cut back by 0 bases and J by 6 bases. The CDR3 has 15 amino acids. The CDR3 loop reads CASSLSAGGAHGYTF. The CDR3 DNA follows: TGTGCCAGCAGTTTATCGGCAGGGGGCGCACATGGCTACACCTTC.

This chain links TRBV13 with TRBJ2-1, with TRBD2 matching 13 bases. The CDR3 extends over 16 amino acids. The V segment lost 4 bases and the J segment 4 bases; nucleotides outside the gene matches: 4. Germline CDR1 reads PRHDT; CDR2 reads FYEKMQ (reference sequence). The CDR3 nucleotides are TGTGCCAGCAGCTCTGGACTAGCGGGAGCTTACAATGAGCAGTTCTTC. Protein: CASSSGLAGAYNEQFF.

The chain recombines TRBV30 with TRBJ2-1; 9 bases align to TRBD2. Per germline, CDR1 GTSNPN and CDR2 SVGIG (reference sequence). Losses at the gene ends were 0 bases for V and 1 base for J; bases not matched to a gene: 4. The CDR3 has 16 amino acids. CDR3 sequence (DNA): TGTGCCTGGAGTGTACCTCTAGCGGGATCCTACAATGAGCAGTTCTTC. Its translation is CAWSVPLAGSYNEQFF. Full variable domain (missing parts from reference TRBV30 and TRBJ2-1): SQTIHQWPATLVQPVGSPLSLECTVEGTSNPNLYWYRQAAGRGLQLLFYSVGIGQISSEVPQNLSASRPQDRQFILSSKKLLLSDSGFYLCAWSVPLAGSYNEQFFGPGTRLTVL.

This clone appeared a few times. The J gene is TRBJ1-3, the V gene TRBV6-5; a possible D gene is TRBD1 (6 bases). Germline V CDR1 and CDR2: MNHEY, SVGAGI. With 2 bases removed from V and 4 bases from J, the gap between germline ends came to 6 bases. The CDR3 extends over 13 amino acids. In DNA form, the CDR3 reads TGTGCCAGCAGTTACGGACAGGGAAACACCATATATTTT. It specifies CASSYGQGNTIYF.

CDR3 sequence (DNA): TGCGCCAGCAGTGAACTTATCTTCACAGATACGCAGTATTTT. Encoded protein: CASSELIFTDTQYF. V and J are TRBV10-1 and TRBJ2-3, with unresolved D. This CDR3 is 14 amino acids long. V was cut by 3 bases and J by 2 bases, with 9 bases left in between. Germline V gives CDR1 WNHNN, CDR2 SYGVQD (reference sequence).

The chain links TRBV14 to TRBJ2-4; the match to TRBD1 covers 7 bases. The CDR3 has 16 residues. Germline V gene sequence: CDR1 SGHDN, CDR2 FVKESK. V shed 0 bases and J 4 bases; nucleotides not matched to a gene: 6. CDR3 sequence reads: CASSQDGWGQKNIQYF. The DNA for the CDR3 is TGTGCCAGCAGCCAAGATGGATGGGGACAGAAAAACATTCAGTACTTC.